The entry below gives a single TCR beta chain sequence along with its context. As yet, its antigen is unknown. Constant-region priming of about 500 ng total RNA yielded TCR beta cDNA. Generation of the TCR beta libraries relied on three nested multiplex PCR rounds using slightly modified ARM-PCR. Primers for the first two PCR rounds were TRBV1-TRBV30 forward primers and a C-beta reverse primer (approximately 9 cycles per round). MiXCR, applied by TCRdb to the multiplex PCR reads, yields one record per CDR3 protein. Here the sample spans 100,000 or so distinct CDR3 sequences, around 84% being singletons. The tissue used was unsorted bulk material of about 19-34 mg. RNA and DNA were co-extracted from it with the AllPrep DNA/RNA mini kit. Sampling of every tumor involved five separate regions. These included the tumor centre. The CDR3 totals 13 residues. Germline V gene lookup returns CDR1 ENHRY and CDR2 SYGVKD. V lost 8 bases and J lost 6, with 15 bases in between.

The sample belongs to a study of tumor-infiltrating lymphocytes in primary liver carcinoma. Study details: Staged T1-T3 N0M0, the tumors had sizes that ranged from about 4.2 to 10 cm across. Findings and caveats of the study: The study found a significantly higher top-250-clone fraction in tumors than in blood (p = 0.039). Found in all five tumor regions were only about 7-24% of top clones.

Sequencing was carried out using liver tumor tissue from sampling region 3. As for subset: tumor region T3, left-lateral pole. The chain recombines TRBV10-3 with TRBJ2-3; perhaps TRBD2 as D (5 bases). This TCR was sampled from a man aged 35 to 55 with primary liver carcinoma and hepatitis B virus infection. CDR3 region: CAIGERYTDTQYF. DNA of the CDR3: TGTGCCATCGGGGAGAGGTACACGGATACGCAGTATTTT.